This passage covers 29 T cell receptor beta chains from one sample sequenced in a study of shared clonotypes between healthy human individuals. The protocol was immunoSEQ multiplex PCR, while the TCRdb copy is restricted to in-frame clones and leaves out a portion. The sample includes 1.6 million or so clones, approximately 98.5% of them seen just once. Sequencing was done on a sample of naive CD4+ T cells sorted from blood. The subset: CD45RA+ positively selected. The receptors here all came from a man younger than 40 in good health.

The J gene is TRBJ2-2, the V gene TRBV5-8; TRBD1 matches at 9 bases. The CDR3 length is 16 residues. The trim removed 4 bases at V and 7 bases at J, leaving 11 bases unmatched. The germline CDR1 and CDR2 sequences are SGHTS and YDEGEE. In DNA, the CDR3 is TGTGCCAGCAGCCTGCCAAGACAGGGGGTGGACGGGGAGCTGTTTTTT. Residues: CASSLPRQGVDGELFF. Full variable domain (outside the CDR3, taken from reference TRBV5-8 and TRBJ2-2): EAGVTQSPTHLIKTRGQQATLRCSPISGHTSVYWYQQALGLGLQFLLWYDEGEERNRGNFPPRFSGRQFPNYSSELNVNALELEDSALYLCASSLPRQGVDGELFFGEGSRLTVL.

The chain has TRBV29-1 and TRBJ2-1; possibly TRBD2 for D (6 bases). Germline CDR1 is SQVTM and CDR2 is ANQGSEA. The CDR3 runs to 16 residues. V lost 5 bases and J lost 0, with 17 bases in between. The CDR3 nucleotides read TGCAGCGTTACACTCGCCCGACTAGGCTCCTACAATGAGCAGTTCTTC. Amino acids: CSVTLARLGSYNEQFF.

This clone was detected only once. The V and J genes are TRBV5-4 and TRBJ2-1; 7 positions match TRBD1. The length of the CDR3 is 14 residues. V lost 4 bases and J lost 7; bases outside the gene matches: 8. CDR1 is SGHNT, CDR2 YYREEE, per germline (reference sequence). The CDR3 loop is CASSPDRAGNEQFF. CDR3 coding DNA: TGTGCCAGCAGCCCCGACAGGGCAGGGAATGAGCAGTTCTTC.

The rearrangement uses TRBV7-8 and TRBJ2-1, with D perhaps being TRBD1 or TRBD2 (5 bases each). Germline V gene lookup returns CDR1 SGHVS and CDR2 FQNEAQ. V was shortened by 0 bases and J by 10 bases, with 19 bases between the two germline ends. The CDR3 sequence is 16 residues long. The CDR3 nucleotides are TGTGCCAGCAGCTTAGCGTCAGGGACCCTTATGCGGGAGCAGTTCTTC. Translating gives CASSLASGTLMREQFF.

V is TRBV5-1 and J is TRBJ2-1; no definite D call. The CDR3 runs to 15 residues. CDR1 SGHRS and CDR2 YFSETQ come from the germline V gene. The ends were cut back, 0 bases at V and 8 bases at J, with 15 bases in the middle. CDR3 loop: CASSLAFKASDEQFF. DNA of the CDR3: TGCGCCAGCAGCTTGGCCTTTAAGGCCTCGGATGAGCAGTTCTTC.

The genes are TRBV29-1 and TRBJ2-5; D gene unclear. V shed 6 bases and J shed 3 bases, with 5 bases lying between them. Germline CDR1 and CDR2: SQVTM and ANQGSEA. CDR3 length equals 10 residues. The CDR3 bases are TGCAGCGTGATAAAAGAGACCCAGTACTTC. Its protein product is CSVIKETQYF.

This chain links TRBV6-4 with TRBJ2-3, with D perhaps TRBD1 or TRBD2 (5 bases each). Germline V gene lookup returns CDR1 MRHNA and CDR2 SNTAGT. V dropped 2 bases and J dropped 0 bases, with 12 bases sitting between them. This CDR3 region has 16 residues. CDR3 coding DNA: TGTGCCAGCAGTGACAGGGCAGGGAGTAGCACAGATACGCAGTATTTT. It specifies CASSDRAGSSTDTQYF.

This chain joins TRBV5-1 and TRBJ1-1; 7 nucleotides agree with TRBD1. Losses at the gene ends were 2 bases for V and 0 bases for J; bases not matched to a gene: 13. The germline gives CDR1 SGHRS, CDR2 YFSETQ. The CDR3 is 18 amino acids. The CDR3 DNA is TGCGCCAGCAGCTTTCCCGAAGAAAGACAGGGATTGAACACTGAAGCTTTCTTT. Protein product: CASSFPEERQGLNTEAFF.

The chain recombines TRBV19 with TRBJ2-1, with D hard to call. The V gene lost 4 bases and the J gene lost 8 bases, with 18 bases spanning the gap. Germline V CDR1 and CDR2: LNHDA, SQIVND (reference sequence). This CDR3 is 15 amino acids long. The CDR3 DNA reads as TGTGCCAGTAGTACCCCGATCAAGGTCCGGGATGAGCAGTTCTTC. It specifies CASSTPIKVRDEQFF. Drawing the rest from reference TRBV19 and TRBJ2-1, the complete variable domain is DGGITQSPKYLFRKEGQNVTLSCEQNLNHDAMYWYRQDPGQGLRLIYYSQIVNDFQKGDIAEGYSVSREKKESFPLTVTSAQKNPTAFYLCASSTPIKVRDEQFFGPGTRLTVL.

V usage is TRBV11-3 and J usage is TRBJ2-3; 8 nucleotides agree with TRBD2. There are 16 residues in the CDR3. V was pared by 1 base and J by 3 bases, with 6 bases of the junction left unmatched. Per the germline V gene, CDR1 is SGHNT and CDR2 is YENEEA. The CDR3 DNA follows: TGTGCCAGCAGCTTAGGCAGCGGGAGAACTACAGATACGCAGTATTTT. Translation gives CASSLGSGRTTDTQYF.

J is TRBJ2-7 and V is TRBV4-3; TRBD1 is a possible D gene (5 bases). The germline gives CDR1 LGHNA, CDR2 YSLEER. Trimming removed 5 bases at V and 2 bases at J, with 13 bases between. The CDR3 runs 14 residues. CDR3: CASSKRAGPYEQYF. The CDR3 DNA sequence: TGCGCCAGCAGCAAAAGGGCAGGGCCCTACGAGCAGTACTTC.

The chain links TRBV7-3 to TRBJ2-2, with D unresolved. Germline CDR1 reads SGHTA; CDR2 reads FQGTGA. Trimming cost V 1 base and J 6 bases, with 9 bases left between them. The CDR3 runs to 14 residues. CDR3 loop: CASSLSAESGELFF. The DNA of the CDR3 is TGTGCCAGCAGCTTAAGTGCGGAATCCGGGGAGCTGTTTTTT.

This chain uses TRBV6-1 with TRBJ2-5, with TRBD1 identical over 9 bases. The trim removed 6 bases at V and 5 bases at J, leaving 10 bases unmatched. The CDR3 loop spans 15 amino acids. Looked up from germline, CDR1 is MNHNS and CDR2 is SASEGT. CDR3 region: CASSTTGGWRETQYF. CDR3 coding DNA: TGTGCCAGCAGCACGACAGGGGGGTGGCGGGAGACCCAGTACTTC.

The chain recombines TRBV27 with TRBJ2-1; 8 nucleotides match TRBD2. Unmatched junction bases numbered 7, after V lost 6 bases and J lost 3 bases. CDR3 length: 15 residues. Per the germline V gene, CDR1 is MNHEY and CDR2 is SMNVEV (reference sequence). The CDR3 nucleotides are TGTGCCAGCAGCCGGGAGGGACATCGCTACAATGAGCAGTTCTTC. Translated: CASSREGHRYNEQFF.

The rearrangement links TRBV30 to TRBJ2-1, with 8 bases aligning to TRBD2. V lost 2 bases, J lost 8 bases, and 14 bases stayed unmatched. The CDR3 has 16 amino acids. In germline, CDR1 is GTSNPN, CDR2 SVGIG (reference sequence). The CDR3 reads CAWSTQPWREDYEQFF. In nucleotides, the CDR3 is TGTGCCTGGAGTACCCAACCCTGGCGGGAGGATTATGAGCAGTTCTTC. The full variable domain, its missing parts supplied by reference TRBV30 and TRBJ2-1, is SQTIHQWPATLVQPVGSPLSLECTVEGTSNPNLYWYRQAAGRGLQLLFYSVGIGQISSEVPQNLSASRPQDRQFILSSKKLLLSDSGFYLCAWSTQPWREDYEQFFGPGTRLTVL.

This chain connects TRBV7-8 to TRBJ2-3; D might be TRBD2 (5 bases). This CDR3 region has 17 residues. Germline assignment: CDR1 SGHVS and CDR2 FQNEAQ. The V and J ends lost 2 bases and 4 bases respectively, with 19 bases between them. The CDR3 sequence: CASSLSLLPFGADTQYF. CDR3 sequence (DNA): TGTGCCAGCAGCTTATCCCTACTACCTTTCGGGGCAGATACGCAGTATTTT.

V usage is TRBV6-6 and J usage is TRBJ2-5, with D uncertain. Germline lookup yields CDR1 MNHNY and CDR2 SVGAGI (reference sequence). CDR3 size: 15 residues. V dropped 5 bases and J dropped 1 base, with 14 bases sitting between them. Here the CDR3 reads CASSGQSVAQETQYF. The CDR3 DNA is TGTGCCAGCAGTGGTCAAAGCGTGGCCCAAGAGACCCAGTACTTC.

The chain employs TRBV27 and TRBJ2-7, with 12 bases identical to TRBD1. The CDR3 runs to 12 residues. Germline V gene data show CDR1 as MNHEY and CDR2 as SMNVEV (reference sequence). With V trimmed by 4 bases and J by 11 bases, 3 bases remained unmatched. CDR3 in DNA: TGTGCCAGCAGTTCCGGGACAGGGGGCGAGTACTTC. Protein sequence: CASSSGTGGEYF.

CDR3 DNA sequence: TGTGCCAGCAGCTTGGGGGACAGGGGCTCCAATCAGCCCCAGCATTTT. Protein product: CASSLGDRGSNQPQHF. The chain joins TRBV5-6 to TRBJ1-5, with 10 nucleotides matching TRBD1. This CDR3 contains 16 residues. V shed 0 bases, J shed 3 bases, and the junction held 3 bases outside the gene matches. Germline CDR1 SGHDT, CDR2 YYEEEE.

This rearrangement joins TRBV6-1 to TRBJ2-3; TRBD2 matches at 12 bases. The germline V gene has CDR1 MNHNS and CDR2 SASEGT. This CDR3 is built from 15 residues. V was clipped by 1 base and J by 6 bases; unmatched bases: 2. CDR3 sequence (DNA): TGTGCCAGCAGTGAAGAGACTAGCGGGAGTGATACGCAGTATTTT. Translated: CASSEETSGSDTQYF.

As DNA, the CDR3 is TGTGCCAGCAGCTCCAAGACACTAGCCAAAAACATTCAGTACTTC. Translation: CASSSKTLAKNIQYF. This chain uses TRBV7-8 with TRBJ2-4, with D uncertain. V dropped 4 bases and J dropped 0 bases, with 10 bases sitting between them. Germline V gene sequence: CDR1 SGHVS, CDR2 FQNEAQ. This CDR3 region has 15 residues. The full variable domain, rest sourced from reference TRBV7-8 and TRBJ2-4, is GAGVSQSPRYKVAKRGQDVALRCDPISGHVSLFWYQQALGQGPEFLTYFQNEAQLDKSGLPSDRFFAERPEGSVSTLKIQRTQQEDSAVYLCASSSKTLAKNIQYFGAGTRLSVL.

This chain uses TRBV5-1 with TRBJ2-2; a weak D match, TRBD1 (6 bases). CDR1 and CDR2 from the germline V gene are SGHRS and YFSETQ. The CDR3 spans 14 residues. V was cut by 3 bases and J by 8 bases, with 14 bases left in between. The CDR3: CASSSVTGQGELFF. The CDR3 nucleotides read TGCGCCAGCAGCTCCGTAACCGGACAGGGGGAGCTGTTTTTT.

The chain is built from TRBV6-4 and TRBJ1-5; no clear D gene. The length of the CDR3 is 13 residues. Germline V CDR1 and CDR2: MRHNA, SNTAGT. V shed 6 bases and J shed 6 bases, with 12 bases lying between them. The CDR3 DNA reads TGTGCCAGCAGCCCGGAGGAGGCTCAGCCCCAGCATTTT. The encoded protein is CASSPEEAQPQHF.

The chain carries TRBV2 and TRBJ1-1, with 7 bases lining up with TRBD1. The CDR3 totals 13 residues. Germline V gene sequence: CDR1 SNHLY, CDR2 FYNNEI. V was clipped by 3 bases and J by 5 bases; unmatched bases: 3. CDR3 sequence reads: CASSDRGLTEAFF. The CDR3 bases are TGTGCCAGCAGTGATAGGGGGCTGACTGAAGCTTTCTTT.

V usage is TRBV5-6 and J usage is TRBJ2-7, with TRBD1 matching 12 bases. The CDR3 consists of 15 residues. CDR1 is SGHDT, CDR2 YYEEEE, per germline. The J segment lost 2 bases and the V segment lost 4 bases, leaving 4 bases of the junction unmatched. CDR3 bases: TGTGCCAGCAGCCCGTGGGACAGGGGGCCCTACGAGCAGTACTTC. Its protein product is CASSPWDRGPYEQYF.

J is TRBJ2-5 and V is TRBV9; maybe TRBD2 (6 bases). Per the germline V gene, CDR1 is SGDLS and CDR2 is YYNGEE. Trimming pared 4 bases from V and 2 bases from J, leaving 18 bases between. The CDR3 runs to 16 residues. CDR3 in amino acids: CASSLSWGGEQETQYF. The CDR3 DNA is TGTGCCAGCAGCCTCTCATGGGGAGGAGAACAAGAGACCCAGTACTTC.

This clone was found once. The chain couples TRBV4-1 to TRBJ2-7, with 9 bases identical to TRBD1. After removal of 2 bases from V and 5 bases from J, the junction contained 7 bases not matched to a gene. Germline V gives CDR1 MGHRA, CDR2 YSYEKL. The CDR3 spans 15 residues. CDR3 sequence (DNA): TGCGCCAGCAGCCAAACACAGGGGGCGTTCGACGAGCAGTACTTC. It encodes CASSQTQGAFDEQYF.

The chain is built from TRBV11-2 and TRBJ2-5; TRBD1 or TRBD2 may be the D gene (5 bases each). Germline-derived CDR1 and CDR2 are SGHAT and FQNNGV. V was trimmed by 1 base and J by 5 bases, leaving 11 bases between them. This CDR3 region has 14 residues. The CDR3 nucleotides read TGTGCCAGCAGCTTAGTGGGACCGCCGGAGACCCAGTACTTC. It yields the protein CASSLVGPPETQYF.

The chain uses TRBV11-1 and TRBJ2-1; 7 bases line up with TRBD2. Germline V gene lookup returns CDR1 SGHAT and CDR2 FQDESV (reference sequence). Trimming took 0 bases from V and 7 from J; bases not matched to a gene: 6. This CDR3 has 15 residues. DNA for the CDR3: TGTGCCAGCAGCTTAGCGGGAGGGCCGAGGAATGAGCAGTTCTTC. Translated: CASSLAGGPRNEQFF.